This TCR beta chain derives from a study of OX40 agonist ivuxolimab in advanced cancers. On the study more broadly: Ivuxolimab, which is an agonistic anti-OX40 (CD134) antibody, was administered to the patients. Under the entry rules, prior anti-PD-1, anti-PD-L1 or anti-CTLA-4 therapy was allowed, and more than 35% had some.

Repertoires were generated with immunoSEQ multiplex PCR, while TCRdb's copy carries only in-frame clones and drops some. This table has about 95,000 clones, approximately 86% appearing once. This CDR3 is 18 amino acids long. Germline lookup yields CDR1 ENHRY and CDR2 SYGVKD. This TCR derives from an adult with an advanced solid tumor such as melanoma, head and neck, liver or kidney cancer. Sequences were derived from CD4+ or CD8+ T cells sorted from blood, sampled in a trial of the OX40 agonist ivuxolimab. The genes are TRBV10-3 and TRBJ2-5; TRBD2 matches at 16 bases. The J call may be wrong; the DNA end is better matched by TRBJ2-7. CDR3 region: CAISDLGLAGGPSYEQYF. The CDR3, as DNA: TGTGCCATCAGTGATTTGGGACTAGCGGGAGGGCCTTCCTACGAGCAGTACTTC.